The clone carrying this T cell receptor beta chain has a count of ten or more. Its cognate antigen is unknown. Trimming took 7 bases from V and 7 from J, leaving 16 bases between them. The V gene's germline CDR1 is SNHLY and CDR2 FYNNEI. This CDR3 contains 14 residues. Unique molecular identifiers were incorporated when the TCRbeta library was constructed. TCRdb ran MiXCR on the PCR reads and lists one entry per CDR3 protein. The repertoire holds about 250,000 distinct CDR3 sequences, with approximately 24% as singletons. These data belong to a study of T-cell reconstitution after alpha-beta-depleted transplantation in children. Study observations and caveats: Several hundred expanded graft clones reportedly were the source of alpha-beta T cells about two months after transplant.

The sequenced sample was PBMCs, mostly from graft donor cells, obtained 360 days after TCRalphabeta/CD19-depleted stem cell transplant. The chain employs TRBV2 and TRBJ2-2, with D possibly being TRBD2 (7 bases). The receptor's source is a female patient aged 2-9 years who had a stem cell transplant for congenital amegakaryocytic thrombocytopenia, so the T cells may come from the graft donor. In nucleotides, the CDR3 is TGTGCCAGCACCAGATGGGGGGGCGGCGGGGAGCTGTTTTTT. Translated: CASTRWGGGGELFF.